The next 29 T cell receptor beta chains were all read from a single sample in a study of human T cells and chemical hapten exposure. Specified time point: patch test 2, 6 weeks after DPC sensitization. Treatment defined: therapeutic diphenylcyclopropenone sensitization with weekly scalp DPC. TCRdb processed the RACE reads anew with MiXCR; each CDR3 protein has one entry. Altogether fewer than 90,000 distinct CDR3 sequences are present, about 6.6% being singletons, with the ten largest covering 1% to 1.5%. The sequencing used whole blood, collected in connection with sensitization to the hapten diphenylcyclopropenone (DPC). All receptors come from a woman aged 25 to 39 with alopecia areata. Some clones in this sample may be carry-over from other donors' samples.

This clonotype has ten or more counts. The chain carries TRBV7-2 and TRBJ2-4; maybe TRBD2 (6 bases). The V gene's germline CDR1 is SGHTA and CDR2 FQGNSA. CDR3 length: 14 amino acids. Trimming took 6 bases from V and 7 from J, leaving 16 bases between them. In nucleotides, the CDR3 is TGTGCCAGCAGACAAGGAGGGGCCCGGAACATTCAGTACTTC. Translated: CASRQGGARNIQYF. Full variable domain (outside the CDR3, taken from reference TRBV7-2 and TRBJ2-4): GAGVSQSPSNKVTEKGKDVELRCDPISGHTALYWYRQSLGQGLEFLIYFQGNSAPDKSGLPSDRFSAERTGGSVSTLTIQRTQQEDSAVYLCASRQGGARNIQYFGAGTRLSVL.

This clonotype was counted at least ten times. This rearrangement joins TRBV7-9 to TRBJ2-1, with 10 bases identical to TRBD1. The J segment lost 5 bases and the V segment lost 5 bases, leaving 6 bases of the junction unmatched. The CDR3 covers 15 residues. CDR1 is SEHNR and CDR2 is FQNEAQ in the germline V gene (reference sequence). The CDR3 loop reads CASSRVGTGDNEQFF. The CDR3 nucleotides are TGTGCCAGCAGCCGGGTCGGGACAGGGGACAATGAGCAGTTCTTC.

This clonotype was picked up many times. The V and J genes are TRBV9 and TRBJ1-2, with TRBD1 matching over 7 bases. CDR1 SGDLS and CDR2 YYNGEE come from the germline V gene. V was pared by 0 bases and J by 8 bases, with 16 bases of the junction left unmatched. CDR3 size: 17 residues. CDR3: CASSVEGRGTAASGYTF. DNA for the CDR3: TGTGCCAGCAGCGTAGAGGGGAGAGGGACAGCCGCGAGCGGCTACACCTTC.

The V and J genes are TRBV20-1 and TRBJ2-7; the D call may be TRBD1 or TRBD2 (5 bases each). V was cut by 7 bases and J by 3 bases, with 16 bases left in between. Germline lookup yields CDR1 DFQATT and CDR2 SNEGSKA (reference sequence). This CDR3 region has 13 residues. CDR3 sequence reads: CSGKGAGSYEQYF. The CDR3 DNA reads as TGCAGTGGTAAAGGGGCAGGGAGCTACGAGCAGTACTTC.

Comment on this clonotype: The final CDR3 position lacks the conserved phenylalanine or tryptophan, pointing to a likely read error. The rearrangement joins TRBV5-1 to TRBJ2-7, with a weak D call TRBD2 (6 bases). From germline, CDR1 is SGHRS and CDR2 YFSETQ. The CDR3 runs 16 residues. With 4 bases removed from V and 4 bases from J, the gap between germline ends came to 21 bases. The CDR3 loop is CASSRRWGEQQYEQYL. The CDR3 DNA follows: TGCGCCAGCAGCCGGAGATGGGGGGAACAACAGTACGAGCAGTACTTA.

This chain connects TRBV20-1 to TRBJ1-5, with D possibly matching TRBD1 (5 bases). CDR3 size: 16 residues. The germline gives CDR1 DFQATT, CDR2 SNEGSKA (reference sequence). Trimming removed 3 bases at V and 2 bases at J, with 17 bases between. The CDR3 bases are TGCAGTGCTAGTGGGGGGGGGGTTCAACGCAATCAGCCCCAGCATTTT. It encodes CSASGGGVQRNQPQHF.

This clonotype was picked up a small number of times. The CDR3 DNA sequence: TGTGCCAGCAGTTTGGAAGCCGCTTTCTTT. Translating gives CASSLEAAFF. The genes are TRBV12-3 or TRBV12-4 and TRBJ1-1; D unclear. Trimming pared 3 bases from V and 11 bases from J, leaving 7 bases between. The CDR3 runs 10 residues.

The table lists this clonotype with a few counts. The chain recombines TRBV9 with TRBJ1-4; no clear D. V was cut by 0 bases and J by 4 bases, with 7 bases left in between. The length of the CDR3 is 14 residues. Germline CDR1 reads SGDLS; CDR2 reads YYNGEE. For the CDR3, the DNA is TGTGCCAGCAGCGTAGGCCGGTATAATGAAAAACTGTTTTTT. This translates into CASSVGRYNEKLFF.

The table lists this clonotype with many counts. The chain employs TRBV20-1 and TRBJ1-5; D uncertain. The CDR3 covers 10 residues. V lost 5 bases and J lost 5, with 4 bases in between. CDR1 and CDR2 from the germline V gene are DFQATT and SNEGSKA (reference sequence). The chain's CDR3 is CSAGDQPQHF. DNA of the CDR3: TGCAGTGCTGGGGATCAGCCCCAGCATTTT.

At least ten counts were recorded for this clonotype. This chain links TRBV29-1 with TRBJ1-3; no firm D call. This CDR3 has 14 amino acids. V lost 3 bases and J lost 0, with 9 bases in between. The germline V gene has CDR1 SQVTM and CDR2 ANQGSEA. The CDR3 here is CSVELLGSGNTIYF. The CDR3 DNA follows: TGCAGCGTTGAGTTGTTAGGCTCTGGAAACACCATATATTTT.

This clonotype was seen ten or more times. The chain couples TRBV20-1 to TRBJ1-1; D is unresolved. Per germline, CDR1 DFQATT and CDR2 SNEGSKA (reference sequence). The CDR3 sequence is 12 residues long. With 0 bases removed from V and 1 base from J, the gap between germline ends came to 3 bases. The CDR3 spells CSARDGNTEAFF. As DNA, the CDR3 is TGCAGTGCTAGAGACGGGAACACTGAAGCTTTCTTT.

This CDR3 is CASSSLRDGRNNEQFF. The CDR3, as DNA: TGTGCCAGCAGCTCACTACGGGACGGAAGAAACAATGAGCAGTTCTTC. V is TRBV7-9 and J is TRBJ2-1, with D possibly called TRBD1 or TRBD2 (5 bases each). From germline, CDR1 is SEHNR and CDR2 FQNEAQ (reference sequence). The CDR3 contains 16 residues. V was shortened by 4 bases and J by 5 bases, with 18 bases between the two germline ends.

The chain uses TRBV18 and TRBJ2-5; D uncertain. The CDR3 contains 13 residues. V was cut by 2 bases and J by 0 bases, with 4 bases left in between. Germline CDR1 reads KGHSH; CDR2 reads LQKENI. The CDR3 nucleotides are TGTGCCAGCTCACCAATGAACCAAGAGACCCAGTACTTC. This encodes CASSPMNQETQYF. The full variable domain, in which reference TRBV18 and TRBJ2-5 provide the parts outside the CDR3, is NAGVMQNPRHLVRRRGQEARLRCSPMKGHSHVYWYRQLPEEGLKFMVYLQKENIIDESGMPKERFSAEFPKEGPSILRIQQVVRGDSAAYFCASSPMNQETQYFGPGTRLLVL.

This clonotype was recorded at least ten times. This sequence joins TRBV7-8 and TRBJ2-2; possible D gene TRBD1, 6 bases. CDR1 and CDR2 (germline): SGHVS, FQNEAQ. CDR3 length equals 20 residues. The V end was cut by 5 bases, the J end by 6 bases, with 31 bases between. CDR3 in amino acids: CASSPLGGGGTGYRAGELFF. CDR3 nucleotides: TGTGCCAGCAGCCCCCTTGGTGGAGGTGGTACAGGGTATCGCGCCGGGGAGCTGTTTTTT.

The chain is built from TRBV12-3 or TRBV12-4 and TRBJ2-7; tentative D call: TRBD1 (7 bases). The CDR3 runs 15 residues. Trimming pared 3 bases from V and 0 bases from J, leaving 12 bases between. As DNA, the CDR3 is TGTGCCAGCAGTTTGTCAGGGGGGCCCTCCTACGAGCAGTACTTC. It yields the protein CASSLSGGPSYEQYF.

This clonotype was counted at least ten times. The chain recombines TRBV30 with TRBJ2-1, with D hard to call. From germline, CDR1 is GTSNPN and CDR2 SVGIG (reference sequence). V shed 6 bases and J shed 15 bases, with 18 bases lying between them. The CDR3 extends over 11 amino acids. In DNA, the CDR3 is TGTGCCTGCCATAACGGGCCCAAGGGGTTCTTC. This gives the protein CACHNGPKGFF.

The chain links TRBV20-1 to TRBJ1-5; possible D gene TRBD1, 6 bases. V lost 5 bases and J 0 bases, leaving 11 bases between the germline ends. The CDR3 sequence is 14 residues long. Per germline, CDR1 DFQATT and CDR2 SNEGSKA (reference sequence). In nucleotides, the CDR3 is TGCAGTGCTGGCGGGACATTTAGCAATCAGCCCCAGCATTTT. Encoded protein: CSAGGTFSNQPQHF.

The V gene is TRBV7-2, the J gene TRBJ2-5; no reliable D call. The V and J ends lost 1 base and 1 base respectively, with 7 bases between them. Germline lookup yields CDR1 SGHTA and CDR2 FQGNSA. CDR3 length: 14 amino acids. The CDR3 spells CASSLGEIQETQYF. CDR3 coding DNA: TGTGCCAGCAGCTTAGGCGAAATCCAAGAGACCCAGTACTTC.

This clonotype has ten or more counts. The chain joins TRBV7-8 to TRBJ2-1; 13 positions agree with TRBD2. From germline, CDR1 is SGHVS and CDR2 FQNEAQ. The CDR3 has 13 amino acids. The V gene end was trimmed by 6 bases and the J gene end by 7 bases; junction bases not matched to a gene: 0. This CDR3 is CASRTSGGNEQFF. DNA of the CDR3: TGTGCCAGCAGGACTAGCGGGGGGAATGAGCAGTTCTTC.

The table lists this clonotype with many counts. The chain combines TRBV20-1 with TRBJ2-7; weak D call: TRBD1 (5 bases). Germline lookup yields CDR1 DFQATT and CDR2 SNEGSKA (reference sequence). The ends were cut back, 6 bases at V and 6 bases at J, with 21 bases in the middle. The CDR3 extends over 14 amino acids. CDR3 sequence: CSANPTGPAIEQYF. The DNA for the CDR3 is TGCAGTGCGAACCCTACAGGTCCAGCTATCGAGCAGTACTTC.

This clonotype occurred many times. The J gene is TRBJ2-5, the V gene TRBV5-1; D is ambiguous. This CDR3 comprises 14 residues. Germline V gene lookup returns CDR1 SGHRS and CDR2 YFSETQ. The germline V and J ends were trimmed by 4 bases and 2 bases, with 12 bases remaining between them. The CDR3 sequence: CASSTSWQQETQYF. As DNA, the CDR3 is TGCGCCAGCAGCACCTCGTGGCAGCAAGAGACCCAGTACTTC.

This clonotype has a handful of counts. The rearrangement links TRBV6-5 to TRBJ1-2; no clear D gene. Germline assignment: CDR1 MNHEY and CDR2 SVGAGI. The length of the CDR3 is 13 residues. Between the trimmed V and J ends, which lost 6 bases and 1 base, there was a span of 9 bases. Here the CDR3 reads CASREANNYGYTF. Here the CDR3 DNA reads TGTGCCAGCAGGGAGGCGAATAACTATGGCTACACCTTC.

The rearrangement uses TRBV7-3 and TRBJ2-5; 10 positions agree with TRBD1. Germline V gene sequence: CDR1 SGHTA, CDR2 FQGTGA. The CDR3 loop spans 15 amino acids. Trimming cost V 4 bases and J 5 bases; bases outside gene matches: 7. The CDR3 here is CASSSRTGGKETQYF. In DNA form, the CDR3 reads TGTGCCAGCAGCTCCAGGACAGGGGGGAAGGAGACCCAGTACTTC.

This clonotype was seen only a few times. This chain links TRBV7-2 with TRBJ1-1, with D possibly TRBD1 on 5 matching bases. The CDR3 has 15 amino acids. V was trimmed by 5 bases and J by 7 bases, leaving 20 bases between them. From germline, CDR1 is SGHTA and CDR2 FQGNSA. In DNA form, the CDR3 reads TGTGCCAGCAGCCAACCGACAAACAAAAGGGGTGAAGCTTTCTTT. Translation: CASSQPTNKRGEAFF.

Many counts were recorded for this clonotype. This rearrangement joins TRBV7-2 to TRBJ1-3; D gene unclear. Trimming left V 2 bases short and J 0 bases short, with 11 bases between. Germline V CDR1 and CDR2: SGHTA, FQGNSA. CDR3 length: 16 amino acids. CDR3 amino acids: CASSLQVMYSGNTIYF. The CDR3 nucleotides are TGTGCCAGCAGCTTACAAGTCATGTACTCTGGAAACACCATATATTTT.

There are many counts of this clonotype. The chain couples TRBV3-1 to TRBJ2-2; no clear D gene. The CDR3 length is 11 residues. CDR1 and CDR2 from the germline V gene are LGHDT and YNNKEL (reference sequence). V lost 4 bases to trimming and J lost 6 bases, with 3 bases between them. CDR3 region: CASSLPGELFF. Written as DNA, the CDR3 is TGTGCCAGCAGCCTCCCCGGGGAGCTGTTTTTT. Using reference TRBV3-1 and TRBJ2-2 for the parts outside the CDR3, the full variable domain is DTAVSQTPKYLVTQMGNDKSIKCEQNLGHDTMYWYKQDSKKFLKIMFSYNNKELIINETVPNRFSPKSPDKAHLNLHINSLELGDSAVYFCASSLPGELFFGEGSRLTVL.

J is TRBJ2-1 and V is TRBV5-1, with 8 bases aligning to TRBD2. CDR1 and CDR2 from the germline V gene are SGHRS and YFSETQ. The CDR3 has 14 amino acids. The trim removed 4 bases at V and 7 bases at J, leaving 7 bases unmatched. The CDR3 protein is CASSPGAGENEQFF. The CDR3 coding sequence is TGCGCCAGCAGCCCAGGAGCGGGGGAGAATGAGCAGTTCTTC.

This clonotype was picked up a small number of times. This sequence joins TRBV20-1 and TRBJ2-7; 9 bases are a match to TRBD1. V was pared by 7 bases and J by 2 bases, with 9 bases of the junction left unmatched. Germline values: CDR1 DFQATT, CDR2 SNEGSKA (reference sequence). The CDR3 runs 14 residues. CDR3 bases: TGCAGTGGTTTAAACGGACAGGGGACCTACGAGCAGTACTTC. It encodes CSGLNGQGTYEQYF.

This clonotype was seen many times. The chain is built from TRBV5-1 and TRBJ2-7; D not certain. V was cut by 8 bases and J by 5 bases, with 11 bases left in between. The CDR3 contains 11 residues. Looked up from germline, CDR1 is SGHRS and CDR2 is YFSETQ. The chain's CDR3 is CASRLLDEQYF. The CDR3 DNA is TGCGCCAGTCGCCTTCTCGACGAGCAGTACTTC.